The next 29 T cell receptor beta chains were all read from a single sample in a study of vaccination effects on CD4 cells after COVID-19 (dated by TCRdb to between 2021 and 2023). The receptor library was made with the immunoSEQ multiplex PCR assay. This is the immuneACCESS table as TCRdb keeps it, with only in-frame sequences that have V and J called. A part of the clones is gone; compared with another copy, unresolved V genes explain less than half, and the rest is unexplained. In this sample the table shows 30,000 to 35,000 clones, 75% of which occur a single time. The leading ten clones occupy 5% to 7.5% of the sample. After 10 to 11 days of culture, CD4+ T cells were isolated with the EasySep CD4+ T cell isolation kit. Convalescent patients had PCR-confirmed SARS-CoV-2 infection between March and December 2020, before Alpha, Beta and Delta variants emerged in the United States. Each participant got two doses of an mRNA SARS-CoV-2 vaccine, either BNT162b2 or mRNA-1273.

No antigen is known for these receptors. Sample: CD4+ T cells from PBMCs cultured without peptide, taken after COVID-19 vaccination. The receptors originated from a human donor who had a prior SARS-CoV-2 infection.

V and J are TRBV27 and TRBJ2-4, with D uncertain. Germline V gives CDR1 MNHEY, CDR2 SMNVEV (reference sequence). CDR3 size: 14 residues. Trimming cost V 6 bases and J 12 bases, with 21 bases left between them. DNA of the CDR3: TGTGCCAGCAGGCCTACTCGGACCGTCGGAACTCAGTACTTC. Its protein is CASRPTRTVGTQYF.

The V gene is TRBV11-2, the J gene TRBJ2-5, with TRBD2 matching over 13 bases. The germline gives CDR1 SGHAT, CDR2 FQNNGV. V was clipped by 1 base and J by 3 bases; unmatched bases: 8. The CDR3 totals 18 residues. CDR3 bases: TGTGCCAGCAGCTTAGTCGGGACTAGCGGGAAGGCTAAAGAGACCCAGTACTTC. Translation gives CASSLVGTSGKAKETQYF.

The chain recombines TRBV7-8 with TRBJ1-1; 8 bases line up with TRBD1. Germline CDR1 and CDR2: SGHVS and FQNEAQ. This CDR3 comprises 17 residues. After removal of 3 bases from V and 4 bases from J, the junction contained 13 bases not matched to a gene. The CDR3 sequence: CASSFTGTGGGGTEAFF. As DNA, the CDR3 is TGTGCCAGCAGCTTTACCGGGACAGGTGGCGGGGGCACTGAAGCTTTCTTT. Full variable domain (missing parts from reference TRBV7-8 and TRBJ1-1): GAGVSQSPRYKVAKRGQDVALRCDPISGHVSLFWYQQALGQGPEFLTYFQNEAQLDKSGLPSDRFFAERPEGSVSTLKIQRTQQEDSAVYLCASSFTGTGGGGTEAFFGQGTRLTVV.

The rearrangement links TRBV5-6 to TRBJ2-7; D is perhaps TRBD1 or TRBD2 (5 bases each). Germline CDR1 is SGHDT and CDR2 is YYEEEE. Deletions cut 4 bases from V and 4 bases from J, with 21 bases between. This CDR3 region has 16 residues. The CDR3 sequence: CASSPWGRTNLYEQYF. The CDR3 bases are TGTGCCAGCAGCCCGTGGGGACGGACAAACCTTTACGAGCAGTACTTC.

The rearrangement links TRBV5-5 to TRBJ2-5; weak D call: TRBD2 (5 bases). V gave up 4 bases and J gave up 5 bases, with 15 bases separating them. Germline V lookup: CDR1 SGHKS, CDR2 YYEKEE (reference sequence). The CDR3 length is 14 residues. CDR3 amino acids: CASSRHIAYETQYF. CDR3 nucleotides: TGTGCCAGCAGCCGGCATATAGCGTATGAGACCCAGTACTTC.

V is TRBV12-3 or TRBV12-4 and J is TRBJ1-6; D is unclear. The V end lost 6 bases, the J end lost 10 bases, and 10 bases lay between the germline ends. CDR3 length: 12 amino acids. CDR3 protein: CASSRPLSPLHF. CDR3 coding DNA: TGTGCCAGCAGCCGACCTTTATCACCCCTCCACTTT.

The chain employs TRBV5-1 and TRBJ2-7; 7 nucleotides align to TRBD1. V gave up 4 bases and J gave up 0 bases; unmatched junction bases: 7. This CDR3 is 15 amino acids long. CDR1 SGHRS and CDR2 YFSETQ come from the germline V gene. Here the CDR3 reads CASSQTTGSSYEQYF. The CDR3 DNA reads TGCGCCAGCAGCCAAACGACAGGGAGCTCCTACGAGCAGTACTTC.

The chain combines TRBV30 with TRBJ1-2; D uncertain. Between the trimmed V and J ends, which lost 1 base and 5 bases, there was a span of 11 bases. The CDR3 consists of 13 residues. CDR1 is GTSNPN, CDR2 SVGIG, per germline (reference sequence). This chain's CDR3 is CAWSALGSYGYTF. The DNA for the CDR3 is TGTGCCTGGAGTGCCCTGGGATCGTATGGCTACACCTTC.

This clone was detected a few times. This rearrangement joins TRBV5-4 to TRBJ2-2, with D possibly matching TRBD2 (7 bases). V gave up 4 bases and J gave up 7 bases, with 17 bases separating them. The CDR3 spans 15 residues. Germline CDR1 reads SGHNT; CDR2 reads YYREEE (reference sequence). This CDR3 reads CASSVDLGGVGELFF. CDR3 in DNA: TGTGCCAGCAGCGTAGACCTAGGGGGGGTCGGGGAGCTGTTTTTT.

In this sample, this clone turned up a few times. The chain couples TRBV2 to TRBJ2-1; no firm D call. CDR3 length: 13 residues. Trimming cost V 6 bases and J 5 bases, with 11 bases left between them. Germline V gives CDR1 SNHLY, CDR2 FYNNEI. The CDR3 DNA reads as TGTGCCAGCAGGCGGAATTTCGACAATGAGCAGTTCTTC. Translating gives CASRRNFDNEQFF.

This chain joins TRBV7-2 and TRBJ2-5, with 7 bases fitting TRBD2. Per germline, CDR1 SGHTA and CDR2 FQGNSA. V shed 5 bases, J shed 6 bases, and the junction held 15 bases outside the gene matches. The CDR3 has 16 amino acids. CDR3 region: CASSLQSGTASKTQYF. The DNA of the CDR3 is TGTGCCAGCAGCCTCCAAAGCGGGACGGCTTCGAAGACCCAGTACTTC.

This clone was found once. The V and J genes are TRBV5-1 and TRBJ1-1, with D unresolved. Trimming shortened V by 0 bases and J by 7 bases, and 16 bases separated the two germline ends. From germline, CDR1 is SGHRS and CDR2 YFSETQ. The CDR3 runs 15 residues. In DNA form, the CDR3 reads TGCGCCAGCAGCTTGGCCTTCATTGGTTCGGGTGAAGCTTTCTTT. It encodes CASSLAFIGSGEAFF.

The rearrangement joins TRBV6-5 to TRBJ2-3; D gene ambiguous. V lost 2 bases and J lost 0, with 6 bases in between. CDR3 length: 14 amino acids. The germline V gene has CDR1 MNHEY and CDR2 SVGAGI. The CDR3 sequence: CASSYDPSTDTQYF. The CDR3 coding sequence is TGTGCCAGCAGTTACGACCCTAGCACAGATACGCAGTATTTT.

This rearrangement joins TRBV5-1 to TRBJ2-2, with D possibly matching TRBD2 (6 bases). This CDR3 is built from 16 residues. The germline gives CDR1 SGHRS, CDR2 YFSETQ. V gave up 1 base and J gave up 2 bases, with 12 bases separating them. CDR3 sequence: CASSLSLARNTGELFF. CDR3 bases: TGCGCCAGCAGCTTGTCCCTAGCGAGAAACACCGGGGAGCTGTTTTTT.

The gene calls are TRBV19 and TRBJ2-7; 8 bases align to TRBD1. Germline CDR1 and CDR2: LNHDA and SQIVND (reference sequence). J gave up 2 bases and V 8 bases, and 5 bases lay outside the gene matches. The CDR3 contains 13 residues. CDR3 in amino acids: CASSGTGTYEQYF. The CDR3 DNA sequence: TGTGCCAGTTCTGGGACAGGAACCTACGAGCAGTACTTC.

V and J are TRBV7-2 and TRBJ2-7; D is unresolved. Germline CDR1 reads SGHTA; CDR2 reads FQGNSA. The CDR3 is made up of 15 amino acids. Trimming shortened V by 3 bases and J by 0 bases, and 12 bases separated the two germline ends. The CDR3 nucleotides are TGTGCCAGCAGCTTCGGACGGTTAAGCTCCTACGAGCAGTACTTC. Translated, it gives CASSFGRLSSYEQYF.

The chain employs TRBV18 and TRBJ2-1; 11 positions match TRBD1. Germline CDR1 reads KGHSH; CDR2 reads LQKENI. There are 16 residues in the CDR3. The V segment lost 0 bases and the J segment 13 bases; nucleotides outside the gene matches: 11. CDR3 nucleotide sequence: TGTGCCAGCTCACCACCCGGGACAGGGGGGAAAGGACATCAGTTCTTC. It encodes CASSPPGTGGKGHQFF.

This rearrangement joins TRBV18 to TRBJ1-5; D is unclear. CDR3 size: 13 residues. The germline gives CDR1 KGHSH, CDR2 LQKENI. V was trimmed by 4 bases and J by 5 bases, leaving 9 bases between them. CDR3: CASSRLEDQPQHF. Written as DNA, the CDR3 is TGTGCCAGCTCACGACTCGAGGATCAGCCCCAGCATTTT.

The rearrangement joins TRBV29-1 to TRBJ2-3; TRBD2 matches 8 bases. CDR3 length: 15 residues. Germline V lookup: CDR1 SQVTM, CDR2 ANQGSEA. V trimming: 3 bases; J trimming: 0 bases; junction bases outside the gene matches: 5. CDR3 region: CSVEGTSGSTDTQYF. For the CDR3, the DNA is TGCAGCGTTGAGGGTACTAGCGGAAGCACAGATACGCAGTATTTT.

V usage is TRBV5-6 and J usage is TRBJ2-7, with no clear D. Trimming left V 5 bases short and J 2 bases short, with 17 bases between. Germline CDR1 reads SGHDT; CDR2 reads YYEEEE. The CDR3 totals 15 residues. CDR3 bases: TGTGCCAGCAGTTCTCAGAAGATTATCACCTACGAGCAGTACTTC. Translation: CASSSQKIITYEQYF.

The rearrangement links TRBV5-1 to TRBJ2-7; weak D call: TRBD1 (5 bases). Trimming took 0 bases from V and 1 from J, leaving 11 bases between them. The CDR3 runs to 15 residues. CDR1 is SGHRS and CDR2 is YFSETQ in the germline V gene. The CDR3 protein is CASSLGWGQSYEQYF. The CDR3 DNA sequence: TGCGCCAGCAGCTTGGGGTGGGGCCAGTCCTACGAGCAGTACTTC. Together with reference TRBV5-1 and TRBJ2-7, the CDR3 gives the full variable domain: KAGVTQTPRYLIKTRGQQVTLSCSPISGHRSVSWYQQTPGQGLQFLFEYFSETQRNKGNFPGRFSGRQFSNSRSEMNVSTLELGDSALYLCASSLGWGQSYEQYFGPGTRLTVT.

The chain is built from TRBV4-3 and TRBJ1-1; TRBD1 is a possible D gene (6 bases). With 0 bases removed from V and 2 bases from J, the gap between germline ends came to 13 bases. CDR3 length: 16 amino acids. From germline, CDR1 is LGHNA and CDR2 YSLEER. Here the CDR3 DNA reads TGCGCCAGCAGCCAAGATGGGGGAGGGGGAAACACTGAAGCTTTCTTT. The encoded protein is CASSQDGGGGNTEAFF.

The chain uses TRBV18 and TRBJ1-1; D gene unclear. Trimming cost V 0 bases and J 2 bases, with 10 bases left between them. The CDR3 is made up of 15 amino acids. Germline lookup yields CDR1 KGHSH and CDR2 LQKENI. The CDR3 DNA reads TGTGCCAGCTCACCACCGCCGTCGGGAAACACTGAAGCTTTCTTT. Its translation: CASSPPPSGNTEAFF.

The chain employs TRBV4-1 and TRBJ2-7; D unclear. V was trimmed by 5 bases and J by 0 bases, leaving 23 bases between them. CDR3 size: 18 residues. Germline loops: CDR1 MGHRA, CDR2 YSYEKL. CDR3 residues: CASSAVRTARPVSYEQYF. CDR3 nucleotide sequence: TGCGCCAGCAGCGCGGTCCGGACGGCGAGGCCGGTCTCCTACGAGCAGTACTTC.

The J gene is TRBJ2-7, the V gene TRBV7-2; D is uncertain. Germline loops: CDR1 SGHTA, CDR2 FQGNSA. Trimming cost V 0 bases and J 0 bases, with 12 bases left between them. This CDR3 spans 16 amino acids. The CDR3 coding sequence is TGTGCCAGCAGCTTAGCATGGGTTGGTACCTCCTACGAGCAGTACTTC. Protein: CASSLAWVGTSYEQYF.

This clone appeared a few times. The chain uses TRBV7-9 and TRBJ1-6, with D possibly TRBD1 on 5 matching bases. Trimming removed 5 bases from V and 7 bases from J, with 18 bases in between. The CDR3 has 16 amino acids. Per germline, CDR1 SEHNR and CDR2 FQNEAQ (reference sequence). The CDR3 sequence is CASSARRGASNSPLHF. The CDR3 nucleotides are TGTGCCAGCAGCGCGAGACGGGGCGCTTCGAATTCACCCCTCCACTTT.

The rearrangement links TRBV5-1 to TRBJ2-2; D gene unclear. The germline gives CDR1 SGHRS, CDR2 YFSETQ. The CDR3 has 14 amino acids. Trimming pared 2 bases from V and 1 base from J, leaving 6 bases between. The CDR3 loop is CASSFEVNTGELFF. The CDR3 DNA reads as TGCGCCAGCAGCTTTGAGGTGAACACCGGGGAGCTGTTTTTT.

The gene calls are TRBV27 and TRBJ2-5, with a possible D match to TRBD2 (5 bases). CDR3 length equals 14 residues. Trimming cost V 5 bases and J 7 bases, with 17 bases left between them. Germline V lookup: CDR1 MNHEY, CDR2 SMNVEV (reference sequence). CDR3 protein: CASSPGIFEGTQYF. For the CDR3, the DNA is TGTGCCAGCAGTCCCGGGATATTCGAAGGGACCCAGTACTTC.

This clone has only one observation. This sequence joins TRBV12-5 and TRBJ2-2; TRBD2 might be the D (5 bases). CDR1 LGHNT and CDR2 FRNRAP come from the germline V gene. The V end was cut by 2 bases, the J end by 7 bases, with 14 bases between. The CDR3 contains 15 residues. Here the CDR3 reads CASGLMDWMVGELFF. The CDR3 DNA follows: TGTGCTAGTGGTTTGATGGACTGGATGGTCGGGGAGCTGTTTTTT. Full variable domain (outside the CDR3, taken from reference TRBV12-5 and TRBJ2-2): DARVTQTPRHKVTEMGQEVTMRCQPILGHNTVFWYRQTMMQGLELLAYFRNRAPLDDSGMPKDRFSAEMPDATLATLKIQPSEPRDSAVYFCASGLMDWMVGELFFGEGSRLTVL.